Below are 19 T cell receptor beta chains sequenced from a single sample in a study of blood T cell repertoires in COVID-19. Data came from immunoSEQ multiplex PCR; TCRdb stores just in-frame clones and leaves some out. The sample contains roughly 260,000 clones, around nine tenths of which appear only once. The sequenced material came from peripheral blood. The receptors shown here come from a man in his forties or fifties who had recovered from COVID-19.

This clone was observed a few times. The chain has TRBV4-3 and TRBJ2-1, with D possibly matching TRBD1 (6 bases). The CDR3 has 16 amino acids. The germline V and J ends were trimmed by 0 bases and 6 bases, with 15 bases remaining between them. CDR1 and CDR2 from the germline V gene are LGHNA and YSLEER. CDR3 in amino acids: CASSQEPHRVGNEQFF. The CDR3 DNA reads TGCGCCAGCAGCCAAGAACCCCACAGGGTCGGCAATGAGCAGTTCTTC.

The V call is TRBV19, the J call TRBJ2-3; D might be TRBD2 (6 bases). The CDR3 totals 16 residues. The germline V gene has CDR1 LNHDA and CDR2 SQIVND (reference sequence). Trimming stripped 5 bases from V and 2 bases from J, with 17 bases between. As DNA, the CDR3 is TGTGCCAGTAGTCGGGGCGAGCGGGCACACACAGATACGCAGTATTTT. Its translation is CASSRGERAHTDTQYF.

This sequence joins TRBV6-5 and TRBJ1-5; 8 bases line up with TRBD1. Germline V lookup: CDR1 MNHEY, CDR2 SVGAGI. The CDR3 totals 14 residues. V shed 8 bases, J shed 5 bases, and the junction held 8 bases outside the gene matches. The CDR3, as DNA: TGTGCCAGCGGCGGAGGGACAGGTCATCAGCCCCAGCATTTT. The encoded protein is CASGGGTGHQPQHF.

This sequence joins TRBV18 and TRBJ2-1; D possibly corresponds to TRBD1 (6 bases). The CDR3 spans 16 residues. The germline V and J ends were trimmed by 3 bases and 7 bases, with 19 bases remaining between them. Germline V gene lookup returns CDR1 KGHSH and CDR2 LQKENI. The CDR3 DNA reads TGTGCCAGCTCACCCCCCCCGAGCAGGGGAGCAAATGAGCAGTTCTTC. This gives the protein CASSPPPSRGANEQFF.

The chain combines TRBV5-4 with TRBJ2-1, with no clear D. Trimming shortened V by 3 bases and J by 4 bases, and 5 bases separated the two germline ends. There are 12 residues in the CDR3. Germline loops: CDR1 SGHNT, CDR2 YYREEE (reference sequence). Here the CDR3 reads CASSSLYNEQFF. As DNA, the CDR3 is TGTGCCAGCAGCTCTCTATACAATGAGCAGTTCTTC. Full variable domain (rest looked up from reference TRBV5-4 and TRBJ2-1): ETGVTQSPTHLIKTRGQQVTLRCSSQSGHNTVSWYQQALGQGPQFIFQYYREEENGRGNFPPRFSGLQFPNYSSELNVNALELDDSALYLCASSSLYNEQFFGPGTRLTVL.

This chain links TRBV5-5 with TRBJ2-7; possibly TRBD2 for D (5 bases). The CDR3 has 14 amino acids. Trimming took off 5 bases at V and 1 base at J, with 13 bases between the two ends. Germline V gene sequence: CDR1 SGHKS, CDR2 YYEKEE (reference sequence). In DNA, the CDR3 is TGTGCCAGCAGAAGGGCGGACTTTTCCTACGAGCAGTACTTC. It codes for CASRRADFSYEQYF. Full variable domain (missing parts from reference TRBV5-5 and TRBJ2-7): DAGVTQSPTHLIKTRGQQVTLRCSPISGHKSVSWYQQVLGQGPQFIFQYYEKEERGRGNFPDRFSARQFPNYSSELNVNALLLGDSALYLCASRRADFSYEQYFGPGTRLTVT.

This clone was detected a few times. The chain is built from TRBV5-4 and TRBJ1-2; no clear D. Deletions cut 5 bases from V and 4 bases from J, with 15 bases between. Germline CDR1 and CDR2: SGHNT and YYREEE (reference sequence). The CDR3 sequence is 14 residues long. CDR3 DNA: TGTGCCAGCAGTCCTGACATATTATCCTATGGCTACACCTTC. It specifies CASSPDILSYGYTF.

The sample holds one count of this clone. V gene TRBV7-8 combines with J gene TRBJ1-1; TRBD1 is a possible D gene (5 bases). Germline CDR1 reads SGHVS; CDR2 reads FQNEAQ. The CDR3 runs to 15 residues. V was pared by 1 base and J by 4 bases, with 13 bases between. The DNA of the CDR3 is TGTGCCAGCAGCTTAGATCGGCCGGGGGTCACTGAAGCTTTCTTT. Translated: CASSLDRPGVTEAFF.

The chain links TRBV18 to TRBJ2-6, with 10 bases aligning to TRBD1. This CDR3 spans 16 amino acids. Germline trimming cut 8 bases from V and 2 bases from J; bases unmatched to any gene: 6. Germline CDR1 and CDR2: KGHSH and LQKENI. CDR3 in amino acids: CASRGTGATGANVLTF. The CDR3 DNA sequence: TGTGCCAGCCGCGGGACAGGGGCTACTGGGGCCAACGTCCTGACTTTC.

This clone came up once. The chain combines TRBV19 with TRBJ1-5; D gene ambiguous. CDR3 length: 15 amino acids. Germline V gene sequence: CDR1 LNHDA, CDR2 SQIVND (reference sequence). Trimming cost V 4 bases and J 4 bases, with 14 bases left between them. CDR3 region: CASSTFPPLNQPQHF. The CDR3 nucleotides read TGTGCCAGTAGTACCTTTCCCCCACTTAATCAGCCCCAGCATTTT.

The CDR3 loop is CATSRGPSGTNEQFF. Here the CDR3 DNA reads TGTGCCACCAGCAGAGGTCCTAGCGGGACTAATGAGCAGTTCTTC. The chain links TRBV15 to TRBJ2-1, with 9 bases matching TRBD2. Losses at the gene ends were 1 base for V and 7 bases for J; bases not matched to a gene: 5. The CDR3 totals 15 residues. Per germline, CDR1 LNHNV and CDR2 YYDKDF (reference sequence).

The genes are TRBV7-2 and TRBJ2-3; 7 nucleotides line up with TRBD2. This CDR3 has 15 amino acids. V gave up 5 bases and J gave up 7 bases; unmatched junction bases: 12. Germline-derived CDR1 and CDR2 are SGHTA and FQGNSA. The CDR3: CASSPRTRFVNTQYF. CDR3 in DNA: TGTGCCAGCAGCCCACGGACTAGATTTGTAAATACGCAGTATTTT.

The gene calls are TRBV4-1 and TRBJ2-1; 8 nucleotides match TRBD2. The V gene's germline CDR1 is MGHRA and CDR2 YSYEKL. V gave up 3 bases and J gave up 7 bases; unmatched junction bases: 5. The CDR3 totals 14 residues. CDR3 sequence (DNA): TGCGCCAGCAGCCATGCCGGGACTAGGAATGAGCAGTTCTTC. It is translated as CASSHAGTRNEQFF.

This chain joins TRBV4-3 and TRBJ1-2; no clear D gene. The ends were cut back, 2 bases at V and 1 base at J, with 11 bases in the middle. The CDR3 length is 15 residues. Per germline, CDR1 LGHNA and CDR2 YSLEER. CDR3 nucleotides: TGCGCCAGCAGCCAAAACCCGACGGGTAACTATGGCTACACCTTC. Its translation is CASSQNPTGNYGYTF.

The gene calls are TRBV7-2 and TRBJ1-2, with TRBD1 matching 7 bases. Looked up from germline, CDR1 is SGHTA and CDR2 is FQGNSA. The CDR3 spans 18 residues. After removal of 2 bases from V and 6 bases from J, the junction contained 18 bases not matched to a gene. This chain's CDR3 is CASSLNPLSRQGLNGYTF. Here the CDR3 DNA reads TGTGCCAGCAGCTTAAACCCCCTCTCGAGACAGGGCCTAAATGGCTACACCTTC.

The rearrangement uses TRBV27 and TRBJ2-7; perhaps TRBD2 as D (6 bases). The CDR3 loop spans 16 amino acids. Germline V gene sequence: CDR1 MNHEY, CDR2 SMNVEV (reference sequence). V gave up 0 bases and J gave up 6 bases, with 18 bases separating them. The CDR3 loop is CASSLSELAYRGEQYF. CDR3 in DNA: TGTGCCAGCAGTTTATCTGAACTAGCCTACCGGGGCGAGCAGTACTTC.

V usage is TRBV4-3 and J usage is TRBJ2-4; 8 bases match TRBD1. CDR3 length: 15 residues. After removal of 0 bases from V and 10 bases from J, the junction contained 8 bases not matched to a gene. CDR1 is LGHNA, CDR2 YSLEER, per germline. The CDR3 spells CASSQEAGGFDIQYF. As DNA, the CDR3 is TGCGCCAGCAGCCAAGAAGCAGGGGGCTTCGATATTCAGTACTTC.

DNA of the CDR3: TGTGCCAGCAGCTTAGGCGAGACACTCACCGGGGAGCTGTTTTTT. Translated: CASSLGETLTGELFF. V and J are TRBV7-2 and TRBJ2-2, with no clear D. V was pared by 1 base and J by 4 bases, with 10 bases between. The CDR3 length is 15 residues. From germline, CDR1 is SGHTA and CDR2 FQGNSA.

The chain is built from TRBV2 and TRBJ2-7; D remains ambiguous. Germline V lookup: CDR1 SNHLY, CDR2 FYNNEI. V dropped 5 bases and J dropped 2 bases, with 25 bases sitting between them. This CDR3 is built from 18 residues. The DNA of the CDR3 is TGTGCCAGCAGTCCTCTACTTAAAACCGTCCTGTCTCCCTACGAGCAGTACTTC. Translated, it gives CASSPLLKTVLSPYEQYF.